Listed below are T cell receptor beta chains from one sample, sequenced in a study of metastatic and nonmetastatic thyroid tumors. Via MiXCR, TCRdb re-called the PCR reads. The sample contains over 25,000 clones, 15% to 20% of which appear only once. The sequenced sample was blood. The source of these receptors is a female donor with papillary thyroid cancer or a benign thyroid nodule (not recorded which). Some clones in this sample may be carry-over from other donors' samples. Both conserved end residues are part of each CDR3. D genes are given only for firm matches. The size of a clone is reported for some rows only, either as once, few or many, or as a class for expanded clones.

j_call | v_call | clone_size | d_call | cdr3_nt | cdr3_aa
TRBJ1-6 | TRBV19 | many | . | TGTGCCAGTAGTATCATAGGGGGGAATTCACCCCTCCACTTT | CASSIIGGNSPLHF
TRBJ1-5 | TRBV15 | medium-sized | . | TGTGCCACCAGCAGATCGACCTCCAATCAGCCCCAGCATTTT | CATSRSTSNQPQHF
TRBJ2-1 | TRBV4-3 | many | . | TGCGCCAGCAGCCAGGACAAGAGCTCCTACAATGAGCAGTTCTTC | CASSQDKSSYNEQFF
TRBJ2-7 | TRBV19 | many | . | TGTGCCAGTAGCGGCACCCGCTATTCCTACGAGCAGTACTTC | CASSGTRYSYEQYF
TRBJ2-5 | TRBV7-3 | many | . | TGTGCCAGCAGCTTAAATTTGGGGACCCAGTACTTC | CASSLNLGTQYF
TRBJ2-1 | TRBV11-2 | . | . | TGTGCCAGCAGCCCATATTCTCGGGGACATGGATACGGTGAGCAGTTCTTC | CASSPYSRGHGYGEQFF
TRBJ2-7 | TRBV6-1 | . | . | TGTGCCCGGAGTGAGAGAAAGGACGAGCAGTACTTC | CARSERKDEQYF
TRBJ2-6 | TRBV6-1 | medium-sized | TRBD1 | TGTGCCAGCAGTGGGACAGGGGCTGGGGCCAACGTCCTGACTTTC | CASSGTGAGANVLTF
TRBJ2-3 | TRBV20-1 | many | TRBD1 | TGCAGTGCTAGAGATCTTAGTAGTCAGGGGGCGGCAGATACGCAGTATTTT | CSARDLSSQGAADTQYF
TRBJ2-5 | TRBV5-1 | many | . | TGCGCCAGCAGCTTGCGGGGGCAAGAGACCCAGTACTTC | CASSLRGQETQYF
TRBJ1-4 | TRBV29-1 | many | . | TGCAGCGTTGGGGGGGGAGGAGAAAAACTGTTTTTT | CSVGGGGEKLFF